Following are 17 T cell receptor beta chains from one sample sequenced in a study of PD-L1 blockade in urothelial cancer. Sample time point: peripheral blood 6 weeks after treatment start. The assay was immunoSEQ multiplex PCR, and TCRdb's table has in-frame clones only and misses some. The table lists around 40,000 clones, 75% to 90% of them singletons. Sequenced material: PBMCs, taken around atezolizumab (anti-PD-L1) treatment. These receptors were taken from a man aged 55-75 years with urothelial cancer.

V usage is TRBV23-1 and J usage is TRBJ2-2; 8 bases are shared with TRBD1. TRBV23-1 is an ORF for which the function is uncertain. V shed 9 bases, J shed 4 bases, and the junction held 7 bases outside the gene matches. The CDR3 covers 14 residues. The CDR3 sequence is CAREDRVGTGELFF. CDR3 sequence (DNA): TGCGCCAGGGAGGACAGGGTGGGCACCGGGGAGCTGTTTTTT.

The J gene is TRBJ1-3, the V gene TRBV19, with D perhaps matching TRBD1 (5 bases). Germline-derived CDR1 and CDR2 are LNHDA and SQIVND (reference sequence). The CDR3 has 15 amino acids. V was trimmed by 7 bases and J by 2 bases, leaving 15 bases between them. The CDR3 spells CASTEDRIPGNTIYF. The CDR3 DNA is TGTGCCAGTACCGAAGACAGAATACCTGGAAACACCATATATTTT.

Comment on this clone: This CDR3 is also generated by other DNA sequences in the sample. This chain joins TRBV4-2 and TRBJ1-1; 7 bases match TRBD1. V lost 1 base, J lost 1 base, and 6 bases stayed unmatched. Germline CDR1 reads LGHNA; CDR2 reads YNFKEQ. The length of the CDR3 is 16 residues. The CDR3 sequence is CASSQVRQGPNTEAFF. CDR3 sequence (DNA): TGTGCCAGCAGCCAAGTCCGACAGGGTCCGAACACTGAAGCTTTCTTT.

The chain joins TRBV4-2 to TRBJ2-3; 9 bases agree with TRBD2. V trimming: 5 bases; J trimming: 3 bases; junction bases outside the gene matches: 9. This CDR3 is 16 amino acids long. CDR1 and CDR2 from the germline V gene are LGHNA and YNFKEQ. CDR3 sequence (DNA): TGTGCCAGCAGCACCCAAGCGGGGGGTGGGACAGATACGCAGTATTTT. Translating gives CASSTQAGGGTDTQYF.

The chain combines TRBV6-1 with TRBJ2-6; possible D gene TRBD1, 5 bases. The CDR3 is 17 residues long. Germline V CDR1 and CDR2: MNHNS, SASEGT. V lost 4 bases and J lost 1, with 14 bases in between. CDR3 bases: TGTGCCAGCAGTGTCGACAGTTTAATTTCTGGGGCCAACGTCCTGACTTTC. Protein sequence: CASSVDSLISGANVLTF.

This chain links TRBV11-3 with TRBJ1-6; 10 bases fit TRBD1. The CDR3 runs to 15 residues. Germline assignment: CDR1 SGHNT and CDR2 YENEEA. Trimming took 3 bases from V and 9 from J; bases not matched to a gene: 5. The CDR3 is CASSFGGQGGSPLHF. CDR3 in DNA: TGTGCCAGCAGCTTCGGAGGACAGGGGGGTTCACCCCTCCACTTT.

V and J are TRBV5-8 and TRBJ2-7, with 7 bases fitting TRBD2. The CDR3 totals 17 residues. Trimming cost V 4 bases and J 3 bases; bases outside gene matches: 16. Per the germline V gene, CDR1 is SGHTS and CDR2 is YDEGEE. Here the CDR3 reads CASSTGQLARESYEQYF. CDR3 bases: TGTGCCAGCAGCACGGGCCAACTAGCGAGAGAGAGCTACGAGCAGTACTTC.

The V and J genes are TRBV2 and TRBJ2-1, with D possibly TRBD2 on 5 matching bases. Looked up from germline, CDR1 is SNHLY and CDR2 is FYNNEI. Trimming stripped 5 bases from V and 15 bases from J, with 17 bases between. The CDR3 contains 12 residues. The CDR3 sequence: CASSTASFSPFF. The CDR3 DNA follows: TGTGCCAGCAGTACTGCTAGCTTCAGTCCGTTCTTC.

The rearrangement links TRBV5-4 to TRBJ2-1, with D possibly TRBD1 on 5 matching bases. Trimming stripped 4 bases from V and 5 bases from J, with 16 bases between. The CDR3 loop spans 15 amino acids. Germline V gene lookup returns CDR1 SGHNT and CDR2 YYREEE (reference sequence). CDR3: CASSRDRIGNNEQFF. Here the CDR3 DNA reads TGTGCCAGCAGCCGAGACAGAATAGGGAACAATGAGCAGTTCTTC.

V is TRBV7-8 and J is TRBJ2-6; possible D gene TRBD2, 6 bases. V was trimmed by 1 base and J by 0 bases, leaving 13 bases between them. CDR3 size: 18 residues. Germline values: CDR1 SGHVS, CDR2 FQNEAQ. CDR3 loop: CASSLVAETSSGANVLTF. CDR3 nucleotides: TGTGCCAGCAGCTTAGTAGCGGAGACGAGCTCTGGGGCCAACGTCCTGACTTTC.

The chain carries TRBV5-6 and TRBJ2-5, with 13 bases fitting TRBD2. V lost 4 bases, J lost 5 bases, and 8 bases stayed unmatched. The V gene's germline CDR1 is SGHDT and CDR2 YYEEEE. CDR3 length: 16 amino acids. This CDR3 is CASSQRATSGRETQYF. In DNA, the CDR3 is TGTGCCAGCAGCCAGAGGGCGACTAGCGGGAGGGAGACCCAGTACTTC.

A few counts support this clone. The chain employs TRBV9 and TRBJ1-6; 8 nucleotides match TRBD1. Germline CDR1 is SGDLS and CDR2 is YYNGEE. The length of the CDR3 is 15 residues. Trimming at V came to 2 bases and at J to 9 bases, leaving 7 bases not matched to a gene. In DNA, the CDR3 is TGTGCCAGCAGCGTCGTCGGGCAGGGGGCTTCACCCCTCCACTTT. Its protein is CASSVVGQGASPLHF.

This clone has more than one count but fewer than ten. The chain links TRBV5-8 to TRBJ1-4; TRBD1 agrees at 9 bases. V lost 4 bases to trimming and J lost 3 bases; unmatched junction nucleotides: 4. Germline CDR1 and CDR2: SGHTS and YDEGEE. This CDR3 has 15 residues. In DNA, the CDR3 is TGTGCCAGCAGCGATAGACAGGGGGCTAATGAAAAACTGTTTTTT. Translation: CASSDRQGANEKLFF.

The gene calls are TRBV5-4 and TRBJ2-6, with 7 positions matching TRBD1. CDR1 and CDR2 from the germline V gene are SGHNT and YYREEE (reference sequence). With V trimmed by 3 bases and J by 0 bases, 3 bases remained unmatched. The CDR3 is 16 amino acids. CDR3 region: CASSSPGGSGANVLTF. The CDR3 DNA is TGTGCCAGCAGCTCGCCAGGGGGCTCTGGGGCCAACGTCCTGACTTTC.

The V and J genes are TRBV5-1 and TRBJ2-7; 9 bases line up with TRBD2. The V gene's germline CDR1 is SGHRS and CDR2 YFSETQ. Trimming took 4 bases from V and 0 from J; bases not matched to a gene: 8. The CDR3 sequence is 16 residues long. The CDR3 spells CASSPRLAASSYEQYF. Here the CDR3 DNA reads TGCGCCAGCAGCCCTCGACTAGCGGCCAGCTCCTACGAGCAGTACTTC.

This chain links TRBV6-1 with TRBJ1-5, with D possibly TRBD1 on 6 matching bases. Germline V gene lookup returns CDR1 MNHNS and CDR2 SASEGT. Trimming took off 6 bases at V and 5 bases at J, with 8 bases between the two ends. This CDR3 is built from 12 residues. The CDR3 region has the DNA TGTGCCAGCAGAAACAGGGATCAGCCCCAGCATTTT. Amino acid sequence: CASRNRDQPQHF.

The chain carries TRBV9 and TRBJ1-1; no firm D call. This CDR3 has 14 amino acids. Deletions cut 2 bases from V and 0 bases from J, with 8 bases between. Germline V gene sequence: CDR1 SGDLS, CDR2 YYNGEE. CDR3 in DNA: TGTGCCAGCAGCGTGGGAGGAGTGAACACTGAAGCTTTCTTT. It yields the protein CASSVGGVNTEAFF.